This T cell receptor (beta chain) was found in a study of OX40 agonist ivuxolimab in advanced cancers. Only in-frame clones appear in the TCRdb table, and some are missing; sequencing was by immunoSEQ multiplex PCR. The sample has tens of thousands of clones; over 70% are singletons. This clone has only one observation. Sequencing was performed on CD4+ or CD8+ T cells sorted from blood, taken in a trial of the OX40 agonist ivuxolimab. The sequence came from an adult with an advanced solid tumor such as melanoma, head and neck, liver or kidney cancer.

The CDR3 DNA reads TGTGCCAGCAGCTTAGGTCGTTTAGGTGGTGGCACAGATACGCAGTATTTT. Residues: CASSLGRLGGGTDTQYF. The rearrangement links TRBV11-1 to TRBJ2-3; D not certain. This CDR3 is built from 17 residues. Trimming took off 1 base at V and 1 base at J, with 15 bases between the two ends. Germline V gene sequence: CDR1 SGHAT, CDR2 FQDESV (reference sequence).